This TCR beta chain stems from a study of spatial heterogeneity in lung cancer. Overall study: Each unique TCR and UMI combination was seen more than ten times on average in raw reads.

Within the sample, this clonotype is medium-sized. There are 15 residues in the CDR3. Germline CDR1 and CDR2: DFQATT and SNEGSKA (reference sequence). Trimming pared 5 bases from V and 1 base from J, leaving 18 bases between. The time point is: sample taken at primary tumor resection. Sequencing of whole RNA from tumor, nontumor lung or frozen PBMC involved no sorting. Samples came from roughly 70 TRACERx patients with untreated early-stage lung cancer. In the library, each TCR cDNA molecule bore its own unique molecular identifier. One entry per CDR3 protein results from TCRdb running MiXCR on the 5' RACE reads. The table lists 4,000 to 4,500 distinct CDR3 sequences, approximately 15% of them singletons.

The chain employs TRBV20-1 and TRBJ2-7; D is perhaps TRBD1 (6 bases). The material sequenced was PBMCs, taken at surgery. The receptor comes from a male donor with early-stage non-small cell lung cancer. The CDR3, as DNA: TGCAGTGCTGCCCGAGGGGGAGTCGATTCCTACGAGCAGTACTTC. Translating it yields CSAARGGVDSYEQYF.